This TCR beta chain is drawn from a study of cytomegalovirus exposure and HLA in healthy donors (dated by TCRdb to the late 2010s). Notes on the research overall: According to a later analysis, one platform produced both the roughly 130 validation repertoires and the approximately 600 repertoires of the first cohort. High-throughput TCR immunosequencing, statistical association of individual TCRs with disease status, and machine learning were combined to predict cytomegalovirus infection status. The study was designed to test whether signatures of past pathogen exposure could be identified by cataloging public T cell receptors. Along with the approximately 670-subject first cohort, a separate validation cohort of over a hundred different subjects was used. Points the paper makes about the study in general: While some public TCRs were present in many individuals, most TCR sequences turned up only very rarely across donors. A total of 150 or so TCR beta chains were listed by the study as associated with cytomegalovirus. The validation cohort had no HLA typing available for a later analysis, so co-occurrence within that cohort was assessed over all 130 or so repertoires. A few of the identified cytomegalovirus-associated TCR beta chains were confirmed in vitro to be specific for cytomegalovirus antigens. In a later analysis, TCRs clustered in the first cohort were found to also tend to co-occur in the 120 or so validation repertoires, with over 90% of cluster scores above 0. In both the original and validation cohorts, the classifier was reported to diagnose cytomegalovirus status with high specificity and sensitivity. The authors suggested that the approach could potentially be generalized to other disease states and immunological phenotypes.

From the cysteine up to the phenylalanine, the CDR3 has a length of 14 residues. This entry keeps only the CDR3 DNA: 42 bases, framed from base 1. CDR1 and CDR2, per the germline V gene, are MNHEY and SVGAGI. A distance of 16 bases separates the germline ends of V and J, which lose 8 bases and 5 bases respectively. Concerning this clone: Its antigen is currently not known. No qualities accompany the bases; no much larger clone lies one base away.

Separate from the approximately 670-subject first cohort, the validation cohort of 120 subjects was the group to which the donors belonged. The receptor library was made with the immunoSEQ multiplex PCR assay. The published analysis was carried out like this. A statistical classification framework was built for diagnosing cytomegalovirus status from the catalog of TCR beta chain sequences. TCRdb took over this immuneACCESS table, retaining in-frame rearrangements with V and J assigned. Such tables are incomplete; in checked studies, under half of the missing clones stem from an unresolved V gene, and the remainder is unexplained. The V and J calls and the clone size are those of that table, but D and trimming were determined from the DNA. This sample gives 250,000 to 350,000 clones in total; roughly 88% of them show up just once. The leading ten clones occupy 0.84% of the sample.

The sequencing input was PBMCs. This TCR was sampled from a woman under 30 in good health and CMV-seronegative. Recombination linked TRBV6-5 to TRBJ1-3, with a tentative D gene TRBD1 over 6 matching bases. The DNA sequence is TGTGCCAGCGGTGGCGGGGGGCAGAGAAACACCATATATTTT. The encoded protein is CASGGGGQRNTIYF.